The rows below give T cell receptor beta chains drawn from one sample of a study of control samples from healthy donors and cancer patients. Sequenced by immunoSEQ multiplex PCR; TCRdb stores in-frame clones only, minus some. Among about 110,000 clones listed, roughly 90% were seen once. The sequenced material came from blood. The receptors come from a woman aged 45-65 years in good health. The conserved cysteine and the conserved F or W are not part of the CDR3 here. Clone size is given for some rows only: seen once, a few or many times, or a class if the clone is expanded.

V	J	size	CDR3
TRBV11-2	TRBJ2-5	.	ASRSSGAEETQY
TRBV5-8	TRBJ2-3	many	ASSLGQRTSTDTQY
TRBV10-3	TRBJ2-7	.	AISDGEGDYEQY
TRBV30	TRBJ2-1	.	AWRRAGSYNEQF
TRBV2	TRBJ2-1	.	ASSELGRQSNEQF
TRBV6-5	TRBJ1-6	.	ASSYSGGLNSPLH
TRBV19	TRBJ1-1	.	ASSITQGVDTEAF
TRBV18	TRBJ2-1	.	ASSPLGLAGARRQF
TRBV12-3/TRBV12-4	TRBJ2-7	.	ASSRGPYEQY
TRBV19	TRBJ1-5	.	ASSHYRGNQPQH
TRBV9	TRBJ2-2	.	ASSVEPVPNTGELF
TRBV5-4	TRBJ2-1	.	VFRDSLYNEQF
TRBV19	TRBJ2-2	.	ASSILRLAGAGELF
TRBV7-2	TRBJ1-5	.	ASSLEGQGRNQPQH
TRBV30	TRBJ2-5	.	AWGGQARKETQY
TRBV18	TRBJ2-2	.	ASSQPDRGLRTGELF
TRBV11-2	TRBJ2-5	.	ARSLGAIAGGGQETQY
TRBV5-1	TRBJ1-3	once	ASSDPFSGNTIY
TRBV5-5	TRBJ2-5	.	ASTLGETQY
TRBV24-1	TRBJ2-2	.	ATSDLRELF
TRBV5-5	TRBJ2-5	.	ASTLTVQETQY
TRBV24-1	TRBJ2-1	.	ATSVLTSGSKNEQF
TRBV7-2	TRBJ2-2	.	ASRSRGPPGELF
TRBV24-1	TRBJ1-5	.	ATSVRQQYSNQPQH
TRBV19	TRBJ1-1	once	ASSIDGVSANTEAF
TRBV2	TRBJ1-2	once	ASNRGKNYGYT
TRBV29-1	TRBJ1-3	.	SVDQGSGNTIY